This TCR beta chain was identified in a study of T cells after yellow fever vaccination. The table lists this clonotype with many counts. Its specificity is unknown. Findings and limits, study-wide: Some clonotypes, a small share, were shared between CD4 and CD8 compartments. Weaker overall, the secondary response nonetheless peaked faster (day 5 versus 15).

CDR3 length: 15 amino acids. Germline CDR1 and CDR2: SGHTA and FQGNSA. V dropped 4 bases and J dropped 3 bases, with 15 bases sitting between them. TCRdb re-called the 5' RACE reads with MiXCR, one entry per CDR3 protein. The table lists about 340,000 distinct CDR3 sequences, roughly an eighth of them singletons. This sequence originates from a man younger than 30 who received the YFV17D yellow fever vaccine. The specimen comprised CD4+ T cells sorted from PBMCs, sampled 15 days after the yellow fever booster vaccination. This chain links TRBV7-2 with TRBJ2-5; TRBD1 might be the D (6 bases). The CDR3 DNA reads as TGTGCCAGCAGCTCAAATCAGGGGATTGAAGAGACCCAGTACTTC. It codes for CASSSNQGIEETQYF.